The clone carrying this TCR beta chain was seen more than once but under ten times. Its antigen is as yet unknown. The authors produced TCR alpha and TCR beta cDNA libraries with sample barcodes and UMIs by 5'RACE using constant-segment primers. TCRdb passed the 5' RACE reads through MiXCR, listing each CDR3 protein once. Of roughly 110,000 distinct CDR3 sequences in the sample, over 13% are singletons; the top ten hold around 43%. Germline V gene sequence: CDR1 MGHDK, CDR2 SYGVNS. V lost 6 bases to trimming and J lost 4 bases; unmatched junction nucleotides: 6. The CDR3 runs 15 residues. The data were taken from a study of T-cell memory formation after mild COVID-19. Points from the study as a whole: The authors did not confirm SARS-CoV-2 specificity of second-wave clones peaking day 37. There was a balanced CD4/CD8 profile in clones contracting day 15 to 85, and later expanders leaned CD4+. The appearance of some responding clones in pre-infection memory suggested that cross-reactive memory joined.

The sequenced sample consisted of PBMCs or a T cell subset sorted from them (not recorded which). This clonotype originated in a man between 18 and 29 years old who had mild COVID-19 (a few samples of this study predate the infection). Cell type and time point are not known. The chain has TRBV25-1 and TRBJ2-1; TRBD2 aligns across 10 bases. The CDR3 loop reads CASRKSGGEYNEQFF. The DNA of the CDR3 is TGTGCCAGCAGGAAAAGCGGGGGGGAATACAATGAGCAGTTCTTC.